The 26 T cell receptor beta chains listed next were all sequenced from one sample in a study of T cell clones after liver transplantation. The table came from immunoSEQ multiplex PCR; TCRdb's copy has only in-frame clones and leaves some out. The sample carries 45,000 to 60,000 clones, 70% to 75% recorded once. The sample in question was CD4+ T cells from blood, obtained at the 22-month timepoint. The receptors were sampled from a human patient who received a liver transplant. Some T cells may be transferred from the graft donor.

The chain uses TRBV30 and TRBJ2-7; tentatively, D is TRBD1 (5 bases). Germline CDR1 and CDR2: GTSNPN and SVGIG (reference sequence). This CDR3 has 16 residues. With 1 base removed from V and 0 bases from J, the gap between germline ends came to 16 bases. The CDR3: CAWSADSSFSSYEQYF. The DNA of the CDR3 is TGTGCCTGGAGTGCCGACAGCTCCTTTAGCTCCTACGAGCAGTACTTC.

V and J are TRBV28 and TRBJ1-2; D remains unclear. Germline CDR1 is MDHEN and CDR2 is SYDVKM. Trimming stripped 7 bases from V and 2 bases from J, with 14 bases between. The CDR3 covers 14 residues. This CDR3 is CASTLDRRNYGYTF. DNA for the CDR3: TGTGCCAGCACCCTCGACCGGCGGAACTATGGCTACACCTTC.

The V and J genes are TRBV28 and TRBJ1-2; the match to TRBD1 covers 7 bases. Germline assignment: CDR1 MDHEN and CDR2 SYDVKM. CDR3 length equals 16 residues. The V gene end was trimmed by 4 bases and the J gene end by 2 bases; junction bases not matched to a gene: 10. In nucleotides, the CDR3 is TGTGCCAGCAGTTCACCCCGGACAGGCAGCAACTATGGCTACACCTTC. Protein: CASSSPRTGSNYGYTF.

The chain recombines TRBV11-3 with TRBJ2-3; perhaps D is TRBD1 or TRBD2 (5 bases each). The length of the CDR3 is 15 residues. CDR1 and CDR2 from the germline V gene are SGHNT and YENEEA. V shed 4 bases and J shed 10 bases, with 21 bases lying between them. The CDR3 loop is CASSSSDHTGGAQYF. The DNA of the CDR3 is TGTGCCAGCAGCTCATCGGACCATACAGGAGGTGCGCAGTATTTT. The full variable domain, completed using reference TRBV11-3 and TRBJ2-3, is EAGVVQSPRYKIIEKKQPVAFWCNPISGHNTLYWYLQNLGQGPELLIRYENEEAVDDSQLPKDRFSAERLKGVDSTLKIQPAELGDSAVYLCASSSSDHTGGAQYFGPGTRLTVL.

The chain employs TRBV2 and TRBJ1-3; TRBD1 matches 8 bases. CDR3 size: 18 residues. The V segment lost 3 bases and the J segment 7 bases; nucleotides outside the gene matches: 17. The V gene's germline CDR1 is SNHLY and CDR2 FYNNEI. The CDR3 is CASSDFLWGQASSNTIYF. The CDR3 DNA reads as TGTGCCAGCAGTGATTTTCTATGGGGACAGGCGTCCAGTAACACCATATATTTT.

This clone was counted only a few times. V and J are TRBV7-3 and TRBJ2-1; 10 nucleotides align to TRBD1. The CDR3 has 15 amino acids. The germline CDR1 and CDR2 sequences are SGHTA and FQGTGA. V lost 1 base and J lost 7; bases outside the gene matches: 4. In DNA, the CDR3 is TGTGCCAGCAGCTTAAGACAGGGGGCTCGGAATGAGCAGTTCTTC. It encodes CASSLRQGARNEQFF.

This rearrangement joins TRBV27 to TRBJ1-1; D ambiguous. Trimming left V 3 bases short and J 2 bases short, with 10 bases between. The CDR3 is 14 residues long. Per the germline V gene, CDR1 is MNHEY and CDR2 is SMNVEV (reference sequence). The chain's CDR3 is CASSFRPRNTEAFF. For the CDR3, the DNA is TGTGCCAGCAGTTTCCGACCACGTAACACTGAAGCTTTCTTT.

A few counts support this clone. The chain couples TRBV11-3 to TRBJ2-7; 9 positions agree with TRBD1. CDR1 and CDR2 (germline): SGHNT, YENEEA. This CDR3 contains 16 residues. J lost 4 bases, V lost 1 base, and 8 bases had no gene match. CDR3 amino acids: CASSLVPGQGPYEQYF. The CDR3 coding sequence is TGTGCCAGCAGCTTAGTACCGGGACAGGGACCATACGAGCAGTACTTC. Full variable domain (missing parts from reference TRBV11-3 and TRBJ2-7): EAGVVQSPRYKIIEKKQPVAFWCNPISGHNTLYWYLQNLGQGPELLIRYENEEAVDDSQLPKDRFSAERLKGVDSTLKIQPAELGDSAVYLCASSLVPGQGPYEQYFGPGTRLTVT.

The chain carries TRBV27 and TRBJ1-4; D is undetermined. The CDR3 covers 16 residues. The V end was cut by 7 bases, the J end by 0 bases, with 15 bases between. Germline V CDR1 and CDR2: MNHEY, SMNVEV (reference sequence). The CDR3 protein is CASTRRFGSTNEKLFF. CDR3 nucleotides: TGTGCCAGCACCCGGCGATTCGGGTCAACTAATGAAAAACTGTTTTTT.

This chain joins TRBV7-2 and TRBJ2-5; D is perhaps TRBD2 (5 bases). The CDR3 consists of 15 residues. The germline CDR1 and CDR2 sequences are SGHTA and FQGNSA. With 5 bases removed from V and 5 bases from J, the gap between germline ends came to 18 bases. CDR3 coding DNA: TGTGCCAGCAGCCCATCGACACGGGGATGGGAGACCCAGTACTTC. Translated: CASSPSTRGWETQYF.

The J gene is TRBJ2-7, the V gene TRBV2; TRBD2 aligns across 11 bases. V was pared by 4 bases and J by 4 bases, with 6 bases of the junction left unmatched. Germline CDR1 SNHLY, CDR2 FYNNEI. The CDR3 sequence is 15 residues long. For the CDR3, the DNA is TGTGCCAGCAGTGCCCGCCTAGCGGGGGGATACGAGCAGTACTTC. Residues: CASSARLAGGYEQYF.

The gene calls are TRBV6-1 and TRBJ2-1, with D tentatively TRBD1 or TRBD2 (6 bases each). Trimming cost V 6 bases and J 5 bases, with 17 bases left between them. There are 15 residues in the CDR3. Germline assignment: CDR1 MNHNS and CDR2 SASEGT. The CDR3 spells CASRLGGSENNEQFF. CDR3 in DNA: TGTGCCAGCAGATTGGGGGGCTCGGAGAACAATGAGCAGTTCTTC.

The chain employs TRBV9 and TRBJ2-7; 8 nucleotides agree with TRBD1. The CDR3 is made up of 14 amino acids. CDR1 SGDLS and CDR2 YYNGEE come from the germline V gene. The trim removed 4 bases at V and 6 bases at J, leaving 9 bases unmatched. The CDR3 DNA is TGTGCCAGCAGCCCACGCGTAGACAGGGGCGAGCAGTACTTC. It translates to CASSPRVDRGEQYF.

The chain recombines TRBV9 with TRBJ2-3; 7 bases map to TRBD2. CDR1 is SGDLS, CDR2 YYNGEE, per germline. The CDR3 is 16 amino acids. V dropped 0 bases and J dropped 5; count of bases not matched to a gene: 9. The CDR3 DNA reads as TGTGCCAGCAGCGTAGGCATAGGGAGGGGTTTAGATACGCAGTATTTT. Translating gives CASSVGIGRGLDTQYF.

V usage is TRBV11-2 and J usage is TRBJ2-1; perhaps TRBD1 as D (5 bases). The CDR3 spans 13 residues. Trimming stripped 0 bases from V and 8 bases from J, with 8 bases between. CDR1 SGHAT and CDR2 FQNNGV come from the germline V gene. The CDR3 loop reads CASSLDLGDEQFF. The CDR3 nucleotides are TGTGCCAGCAGCTTAGATCTAGGGGATGAGCAGTTCTTC.

The chain joins TRBV30 to TRBJ1-4, with a weak D call TRBD1 (6 bases). This CDR3 is built from 12 residues. The V gene's germline CDR1 is GTSNPN and CDR2 SVGIG (reference sequence). The CDR3 region has the DNA TGTGGGGGGGGCTCCTCTACGGAAAAACTGTTTTTT. Translation gives CGGGSSTEKLFF. The full variable domain, with the rest looked up from reference TRBV30 and TRBJ1-4, is SQTIHQWPATLVQPVGSPLSLECTVEGTSNPNLYWYRQAAGRGLQLLFYSVGIGQISSEVPQNLSASRPQDRQFILSSKKLLLSDSGFYLCGGGSSTEKLFFGSGTQLSVL.

This clone was counted between two and nine times. The genes are TRBV5-1 and TRBJ2-1; 10 bases map to TRBD1. Germline assignment: CDR1 SGHRS and CDR2 YFSETQ. There are 15 residues in the CDR3. Trimming cost V 3 bases and J 1 base; bases outside gene matches: 1. This chain's CDR3 is CASSSGQGSYNEQFF. The CDR3 bases are TGCGCCAGCAGCTCGGGACAGGGGTCCTACAATGAGCAGTTCTTC.

CDR3 bases: TGTGCCAGCACTTTGGACAGGGGGGCCAAAAACATTCAGTACTTC. Residues: CASTLDRGAKNIQYF. The chain joins TRBV19 to TRBJ2-4, with 10 bases lining up with TRBD1. Germline V gene data show CDR1 as LNHDA and CDR2 as SQIVND (reference sequence). V gave up 9 bases and J gave up 1 base; unmatched junction bases: 6. This CDR3 comprises 15 residues.

The gene calls are TRBV11-2 and TRBJ1-6; D unclear. V was cut by 2 bases and J by 10 bases, with 18 bases left in between. The CDR3 has 16 residues. Germline values: CDR1 SGHAT, CDR2 FQNNGV. The DNA of the CDR3 is TGTGCCAGCAGCTTATATTCCGGGCCGTCCACCTCACCCCTCCACTTT. Translated, it gives CASSLYSGPSTSPLHF.

The chain joins TRBV19 to TRBJ2-4; perhaps TRBD1 as D (6 bases). V was pared by 3 bases and J by 0 bases, with 9 bases between. CDR3 length: 15 amino acids. Germline lookup yields CDR1 LNHDA and CDR2 SQIVND (reference sequence). CDR3 protein: CASSIPRGAKNIQYF. The CDR3 nucleotides read TGTGCCAGTAGTATCCCCAGGGGAGCCAAAAACATTCAGTACTTC.

The V gene is TRBV5-6, the J gene TRBJ2-6, with no clear D. Germline CDR1 SGHDT, CDR2 YYEEEE. The CDR3 consists of 15 residues. V lost 0 bases and J lost 4, with 8 bases in between. The CDR3 is CASSLVGYGANVLTF. The CDR3 bases are TGTGCCAGCAGCTTGGTAGGGTACGGGGCCAACGTCCTGACTTTC. Drawing the rest from reference TRBV5-6 and TRBJ2-6, the complete variable domain is DAGVTQSPTHLIKTRGQQVTLRCSPKSGHDTVSWYQQALGQGPQFIFQYYEEEERQRGNFPDRFSGHQFPNYSSELNVNALLLGDSALYLCASSLVGYGANVLTFGAGSRLTVL.

The chain joins TRBV19 to TRBJ1-1; weak D call: TRBD1 (6 bases). Germline loops: CDR1 LNHDA, CDR2 SQIVND (reference sequence). The ends were cut back, 6 bases at V and 5 bases at J, with 16 bases in the middle. The CDR3 is made up of 14 amino acids. Written as DNA, the CDR3 is TGTGCCAGTAGAATGGACAGCGTAGGGACTGAAGCTTTCTTT. Its protein is CASRMDSVGTEAFF.

J is TRBJ2-6 and V is TRBV29-1; 9 nucleotides align to TRBD1. Germline CDR1 is SQVTM and CDR2 is ANQGSEA. The CDR3 length is 16 residues. V was pared by 7 bases and J by 2 bases, with 9 bases of the junction left unmatched. CDR3 coding DNA: TGCAGCGCGGAGACAGGGGGGGGAGCTGGGGCCAACGTCCTGACTTTC. It codes for CSAETGGGAGANVLTF.

This rearrangement joins TRBV15 to TRBJ2-7; D possibly matches TRBD1 or TRBD2 (7 bases each). The V and J ends lost 1 base and 3 bases respectively, with 16 bases between them. This CDR3 has 16 amino acids. Germline values: CDR1 LNHNV, CDR2 YYDKDF (reference sequence). CDR3 amino acids: CATSRAAGGGVYEQYF. The CDR3 bases are TGTGCCACCAGCAGAGCTGCAGGGGGAGGGGTCTACGAGCAGTACTTC.

The chain carries TRBV9 and TRBJ1-2, with TRBD1 as a possible D gene (6 bases). Germline V gene data show CDR1 as SGDLS and CDR2 as YYNGEE. Trimming pared 3 bases from V and 6 bases from J, leaving 18 bases between. The CDR3 runs to 15 residues. The CDR3 reads CASSAHRGAEHGYTF. In DNA, the CDR3 is TGTGCCAGCAGCGCCCATCGGGGGGCAGAACATGGCTACACCTTC.

The rearrangement links TRBV27 to TRBJ1-1; D not resolved. V lost 3 bases and J lost 2, with 7 bases in between. Germline loops: CDR1 MNHEY, CDR2 SMNVEV (reference sequence). This CDR3 contains 13 residues. CDR3 nucleotide sequence: TGTGCCAGCAGTTTTATGGTAAACACTGAAGCTTTCTTT. Its translation is CASSFMVNTEAFF.